This TCR beta chain was captured by sequencing in a study of shared clonotypes between healthy human individuals. From germline, CDR1 is MNHNS and CDR2 SASEGT. Unmatched junction bases numbered 4, after V lost 5 bases and J lost 3 bases. This CDR3 region has 13 residues. Several immunoSEQ 96-well plates shared each subset's DNA, each plate a replicate. Some clones are missing from TCRdb's copy, which holds only in-frame ones; the method was immunoSEQ multiplex PCR. The data contain roughly 2 million clones, about 94% of them singletons. Findings and limits, study-wide: Four donors shared approximately 5% of their naive CD4 clonotypes.

This clone was seen just once. The antigen remains unidentified. V and J are TRBV6-1 and TRBJ2-7, with 7 bases that match TRBD1. Specimen: naive CD4+ T cells sorted from blood. Documented subset: CD45RA+ positively selected. The sequence was collected from a man between 18 and 29 years old in good health. The DNA for the CDR3 is TGTGCCAGCAGTTGGGACAGATTCTACGAGCAGTACTTC. It specifies CASSWDRFYEQYF.